This T cell receptor beta chain was sequenced for a study of OX40 agonist ivuxolimab in advanced cancers. As for the study in general: Patients in dose escalation had liver, melanoma, kidney or head and neck cancers. Findings and caveats of the study: At 0.1 to 3.0 mg/kg and by week 6, clonal expansion occurred in CD4+ and CD8+ blood T cells.

Data came from immunoSEQ multiplex PCR; TCRdb stores just in-frame clones and leaves some out. The sample lists 45,000 to 50,000 clones; over 85% were seen once. The CDR3 contains 18 residues. Between the trimmed V and J ends, which lost 0 bases and 1 base, there was a span of 17 bases. CDR1 and CDR2 (germline): MGHRA, YSYEKL. Turning to this clone: As yet, its antigen is unknown.

The sequence was collected from an adult with an advanced solid tumor such as melanoma, head and neck, liver or kidney cancer. Sequenced here: CD4+ or CD8+ T cells sorted from blood, sampled in a trial of the OX40 agonist ivuxolimab. The rearrangement joins TRBV4-1 to TRBJ2-3; perhaps TRBD1 as D (5 bases). CDR3 nucleotides: TGCGCCAGCAGCCAAGAAAGGGGTGGGCACCTTGGCACAGATACGCAGTATTTT. This codes for CASSQERGGHLGTDTQYF.